The clone carrying this T cell receptor beta chain showed up just a few times. The antigen is unknown. CDR3 length equals 13 residues. Germline loops: CDR1 SGHAT, CDR2 FQNNGV. V lost 4 bases and J lost 4, with 10 bases in between. Some clones are missing from TCRdb's copy, which holds only in-frame ones; the method was immunoSEQ multiplex PCR. The sample lists approximately 100,000 clones; 70% to 80% were seen once. These data originate in a study of cytotoxic CD8 clonotypes in ibrutinib-treated CLL. Study-wide results and caveats: At ibrutinib response, clonality increased, and at progression it declined back toward baseline.

The TCR was taken from a human donor with chronic lymphocytic leukemia. The V gene is TRBV11-2, the J gene TRBJ1-1; D not certain. This specimen was PBMCs, taken after 24 months of ibrutinib treatment. CDR3 bases: TGTGCCAGCAGCTCAGAAAGGTTCACTGAAGCTTTCTTT. Its translation is CASSSERFTEAFF.